This TCR beta chain was captured in a study of technical replicates of blood from a few donors. The CDR3 sequence is 15 residues long. In germline, CDR1 is MNHEY, CDR2 SVGAGI. V shed 8 bases, J shed 5 bases, and the junction held 6 bases outside the gene matches. Sequenced by immunoSEQ multiplex PCR; TCRdb stores in-frame clones only, minus some. The repertoire consists of tens of thousands of clones, with roughly 93% occurring once and the leading ten covering approximately 0.4%. Specimen: T cells isolated from PBMCs. The chain couples TRBV6-5 to TRBJ2-1; 13 bases agree with TRBD2. The sequence came from a human donor in good health. The CDR3, as DNA: TGTGCCAGCTCCGGGACTAGCGGGGTTAACAATGAGCAGTTCTTC. Translated: CASSGTSGVNNEQFF.